This TCR beta chain stems from a study of CD8+ T cells in alopecia areata. Study summary: It was 6 to 18 months of tofacitinib, and then there were 6 months off drug. The SALT score measured affected scalp surface percentage in treated patients. General study results and limits: Sequence data from scalp samples additionally include resident alphabeta T cells of normal skin. For patients receiving tofacitinib, scalp clonality and expanded CD8+ clones among the top 100 significantly decreased.

Following extraction, RNA underwent reverse transcription to cDNA, which served as the sequencing template. The assay was immunoSEQ multiplex PCR, and TCRdb's table has in-frame clones only and misses some. The sample lists around 110,000 clones, 84% occurring once. This CDR3 is built from 14 residues. Germline CDR1 is MNHEY and CDR2 is SVGAGI. Trimming left V 2 bases short and J 1 base short, with 6 bases between. Comment on this clone: Its matching antigen is unknown.

Described treatment: oral pan-JAK inhibitor, 5-10 mg twice daily. The sequenced sample was CD8+ T cells sorted from blood, obtained at week 24, from a patient treated with tofacitinib. The TCR comes from a human donor with alopecia areata. This rearrangement joins TRBV6-5 to TRBJ2-1; a weak D match, TRBD2 (6 bases). CDR3 coding DNA: TGTGCCAGCAGTTACAGCGGGTCCTACAATGAGCAGTTCTTC. Translation: CASSYSGSYNEQFF.